This note documents a single T cell receptor beta chain sequence. The data belong to a study of control samples from healthy donors and cancer patients. Sequencing used immunoSEQ multiplex PCR; TCRdb keeps in-frame clones, though not all of them. This sample has tens of thousands of clones, with roughly 84% found just once. The sequence was obtained from a woman aged 45-60 years in good health. The sequenced sample was blood.

The CDR3 DNA follows: TGCAGTGCTAGACAGGAAAAACTGTTTTTT. Encoded protein: CSARQEKLFF. The chain employs TRBV20-1 and TRBJ1-4; D is unclear. CDR3 length equals 10 residues. Trimming took 2 bases from V and 8 from J, leaving 3 bases between them. CDR1 DFQATT and CDR2 SNEGSKA come from the germline V gene (reference sequence).